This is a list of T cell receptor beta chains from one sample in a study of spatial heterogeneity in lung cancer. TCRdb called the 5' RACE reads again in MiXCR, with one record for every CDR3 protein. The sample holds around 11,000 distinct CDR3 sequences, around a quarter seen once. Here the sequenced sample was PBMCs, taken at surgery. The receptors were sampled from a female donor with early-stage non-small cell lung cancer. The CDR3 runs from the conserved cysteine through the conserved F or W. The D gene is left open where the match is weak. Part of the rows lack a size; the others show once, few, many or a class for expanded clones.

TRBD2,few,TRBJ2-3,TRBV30,TGTGCCTGGAGTGCGGCTAGCGGGATTGAAGATACGCAGTATTTT,CAWSAASGIEDTQYF
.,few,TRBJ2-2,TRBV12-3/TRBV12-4,TGTGCCAGCACCCGGGCGGGGAGCGCCCCGGCCGGGGAGCTGTTTTTT,CASTRAGSAPAGELFF
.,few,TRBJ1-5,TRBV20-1,TGCAGTGTCCCTCCTGGAGGCAATCAGCCCCAGCATTTT,CSVPPGGNQPQHF
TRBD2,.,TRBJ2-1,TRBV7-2,TGTGCCAGCAGCTTCCCACTAGCGGGAGTCTACAATGAGCAGTTCTTC,CASSFPLAGVYNEQFF
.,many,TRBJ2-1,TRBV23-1,TGCGCCAGCGCGCGGCGGGTCGATGAGCAGTTCTTC,CASARRVDEQFF
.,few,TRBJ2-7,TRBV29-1,TGCAGCGTTGAAGATGTGACTAGGAGCGAGCAGTACTTC,CSVEDVTRSEQYF
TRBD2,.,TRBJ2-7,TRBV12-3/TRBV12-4,TGTGCCAGCAGTTTAGGACTAGCGGGAGCTAGCTACGAGCAGTACTTC,CASSLGLAGASYEQYF
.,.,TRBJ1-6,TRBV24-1,TGTGCCACCAGGGACAGCAAGGGGAATTCACCCCTCCACTTT,CATRDSKGNSPLHF
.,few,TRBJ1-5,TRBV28,TGTGCCAGCAGCCAATATAGCAATCAGCCCCAGCATTTT,CASSQYSNQPQHF
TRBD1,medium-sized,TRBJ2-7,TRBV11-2,TGTGCCAGCAGCATGACAGGGGCCTACGAGCAGTACTTC,CASSMTGAYEQYF
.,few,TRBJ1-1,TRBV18,TGTGCCAGCTCACCCCGGGGGACCATGAACACTGAAGCTTTCTTT,CASSPRGTMNTEAFF
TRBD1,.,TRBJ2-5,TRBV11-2,TGTGCCAGCACCTTGGGACAGTACCAAGAGACCCAGTACTTC,CASTLGQYQETQYF
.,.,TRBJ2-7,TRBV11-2,TGTGTCTCGGGTGTAAACCCCTACGAGCAGTACTTC,CVSGVNPYEQYF
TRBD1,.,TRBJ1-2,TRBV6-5,TGTGCCAGCAGCCTCGACAGGGATAACTATGGCTACACCTTC,CASSLDRDNYGYTF
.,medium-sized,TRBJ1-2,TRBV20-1,TGCAGTGCTAGAGTGAGTGGGGGAGTTGGAGGCTACACCTTC,CSARVSGGVGGYTF
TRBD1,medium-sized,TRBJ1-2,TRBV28,TGTGCCAGCAGTTTAGTAGGACAGGGAGATCGCTACACCTTC,CASSLVGQGDRYTF
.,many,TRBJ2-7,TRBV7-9,TGTGCCAGCAGCGTTGAGTACGAGCAGTACTTC,CASSVEYEQYF
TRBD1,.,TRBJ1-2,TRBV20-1,TGCAGTGCTACGGGACAGATAATGGGGAACTATGGCTACACCTTC,CSATGQIMGNYGYTF
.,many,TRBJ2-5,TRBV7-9,TGTGCCAGCAGTTCCAGGAGGGAGACCCAGTACTTC,CASSSRRETQYF
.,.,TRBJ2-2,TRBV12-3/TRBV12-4,TGTGCCAGCAGTCCTTGGAGCTACCGGCACGGGGAGCTGTTTTTT,CASSPWSYRHGELFF
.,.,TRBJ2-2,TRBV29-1,TGCAGCGTTGACAACAGGAACACCGGGGAGCTGTTTTTT,CSVDNRNTGELFF
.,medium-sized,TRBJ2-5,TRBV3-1,TGTGCCAGCAGTCTACAGGGACAAGAGACCCAGTACTTC,CASSLQGQETQYF